The source of this T cell receptor beta chain is a study of identical twins. Study observations and caveats: Twin pairs' shared out-of-frame alpha sequences were enriched in low generation probability.

This clonotype was observed many times. Antigen specificity is unknown. The CDR3 contains 16 residues. V was pared by 0 bases and J by 0 bases, with 10 bases between. Germline assignment: CDR1 SGHRS and CDR2 YFSETQ. Each cDNA held unique molecular identifiers, and template switching gave it a universal primer site. TCRdb analysed the 5' RACE reads with MiXCR anew, one entry per CDR3 protein. This sample yields approximately 600,000 distinct CDR3 sequences, of which just over 7% are seen a single time; roughly 1.5% belongs to the top ten. This sample was also put to use in a study of yellow fever vaccine responses in identical twins.

Material for sequencing was PBMCs. The V call is TRBV5-1, the J call TRBJ1-5; D not resolved. This receptor was identified in a woman under 30 in good health. DNA for the CDR3: TGCGCCAGCAGCTTGGCTCCTGTGCATAGCAATCAGCCCCAGCATTTT. The encoded protein is CASSLAPVHSNQPQHF.